This T cell receptor beta chain was found in a study of blood T cell repertoires in COVID-19. Study details: Both acute and convalescent COVID-19 samples were obtained from the United States, Italy and Spain. PBMCs, B-cell-depleted T cells, or T cells provided the cDNA or gDNA that made up the material.

As originally analysed: Nucleated cell number was recorded as an estimate derived from reference gene primer amplification. Only in-frame clones appear in the TCRdb table, and some are missing; sequencing was by immunoSEQ multiplex PCR. That table gives V, J and clone size, and the DNA gave D and trimming. Of 35,000 to 45,000 clones in the sample, 88% were seen once. Germline CDR1 reads LGHNT; CDR2 reads FRNRAP. The CDR3 covers 16 residues. With 0 bases removed from V and 5 bases from J, the gap between germline ends came to 16 bases. The material sequenced was peripheral blood. The receptor was isolated from a human donor in a cohort sampled during active COVID-19. The chain links TRBV12-5 to TRBJ1-1; a possible D gene is TRBD1 (5 bases). This chain's CDR3 is CASGLVLGQGGTEAFF. CDR3 DNA: TGTGCTAGTGGTTTGGTACTTGGGCAGGGAGGGACTGAAGCTTTCTTT.